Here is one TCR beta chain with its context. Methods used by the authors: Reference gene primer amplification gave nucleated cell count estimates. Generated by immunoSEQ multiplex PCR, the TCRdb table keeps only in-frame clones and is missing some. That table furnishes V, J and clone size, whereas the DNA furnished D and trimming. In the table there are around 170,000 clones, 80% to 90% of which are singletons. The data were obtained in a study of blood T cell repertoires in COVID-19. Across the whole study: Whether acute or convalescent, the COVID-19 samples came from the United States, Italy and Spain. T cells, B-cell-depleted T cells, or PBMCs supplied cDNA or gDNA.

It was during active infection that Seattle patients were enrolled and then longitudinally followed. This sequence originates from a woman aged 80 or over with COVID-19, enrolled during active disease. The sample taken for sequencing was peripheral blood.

The CDR3 sequence: CASSLRLAGGRKTQYF. In DNA form, the CDR3 reads TGTGCCAGCAGCTTAAGACTAGCGGGGGGACGGAAGACCCAGTACTTC. The chain links TRBV7-2 to TRBJ2-5; 13 bases agree with TRBD2. V lost 2 bases to trimming and J lost 6 bases; unmatched junction nucleotides: 6. Germline values: CDR1 SGHTA, CDR2 FQGNSA. This CDR3 spans 16 amino acids. The full variable domain, in which reference TRBV7-2 and TRBJ2-5 provide the parts outside the CDR3, is GAGVSQSPSNKVTEKGKDVELRCDPISGHTALYWYRQSLGQGLEFLIYFQGNSAPDKSGLPSDRFSAERTGGSVSTLTIQRTQQEDSAVYLCASSLRLAGGRKTQYFGPGTRLLVL.